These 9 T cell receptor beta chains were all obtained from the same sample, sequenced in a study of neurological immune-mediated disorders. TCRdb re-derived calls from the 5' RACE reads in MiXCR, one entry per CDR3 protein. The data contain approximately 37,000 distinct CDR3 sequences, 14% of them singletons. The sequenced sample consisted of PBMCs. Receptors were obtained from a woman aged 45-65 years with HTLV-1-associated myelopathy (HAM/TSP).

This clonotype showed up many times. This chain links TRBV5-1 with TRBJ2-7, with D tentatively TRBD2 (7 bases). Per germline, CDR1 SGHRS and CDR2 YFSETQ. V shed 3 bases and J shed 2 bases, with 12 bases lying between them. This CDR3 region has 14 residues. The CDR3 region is CASSWTGGTYEQYF. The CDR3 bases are TGCGCCAGCAGCTGGACGGGGGGCACCTACGAGCAGTACTTC.

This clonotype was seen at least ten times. The CDR3 here is CASSQIVQETQYF. CDR3 DNA sequence: TGTGCCAGCAGCCAGATCGTCCAAGAGACCCAGTACTTC. The rearrangement uses TRBV3-1 and TRBJ2-5; D is unresolved. The CDR3 sequence is 13 residues long. The germline V and J ends were trimmed by 3 bases and 1 base, with 6 bases remaining between them. The germline V gene encodes CDR1 LGHDT and CDR2 YNNKEL (reference sequence).

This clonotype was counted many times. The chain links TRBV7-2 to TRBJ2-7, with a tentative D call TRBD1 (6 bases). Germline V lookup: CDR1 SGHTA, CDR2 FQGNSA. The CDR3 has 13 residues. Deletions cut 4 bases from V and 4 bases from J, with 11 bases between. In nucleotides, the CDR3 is TGTGCCAGCAGCTCCGACAGGATTTACGAGCAGTACTTC. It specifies CASSSDRIYEQYF. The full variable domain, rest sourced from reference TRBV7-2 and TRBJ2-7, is GAGVSQSPSNKVTEKGKDVELRCDPISGHTALYWYRQSLGQGLEFLIYFQGNSAPDKSGLPSDRFSAERTGGSVSTLTIQRTQQEDSAVYLCASSSDRIYEQYFGPGTRLTVT.

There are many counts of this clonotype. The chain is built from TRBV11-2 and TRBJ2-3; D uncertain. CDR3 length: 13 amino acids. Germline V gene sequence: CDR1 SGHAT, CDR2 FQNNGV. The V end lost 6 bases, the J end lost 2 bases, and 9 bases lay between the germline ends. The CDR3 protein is CASSFGPTDTQYF. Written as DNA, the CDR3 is TGTGCCAGCAGTTTTGGTCCCACAGATACGCAGTATTTT.

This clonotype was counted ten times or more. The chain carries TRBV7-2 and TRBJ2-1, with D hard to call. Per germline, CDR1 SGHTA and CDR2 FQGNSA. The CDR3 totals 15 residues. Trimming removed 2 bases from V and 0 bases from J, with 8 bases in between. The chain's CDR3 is CASSLLVLSYNEQFF. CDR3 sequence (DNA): TGTGCCAGCAGCTTACTGGTCCTCTCCTACAATGAGCAGTTCTTC.

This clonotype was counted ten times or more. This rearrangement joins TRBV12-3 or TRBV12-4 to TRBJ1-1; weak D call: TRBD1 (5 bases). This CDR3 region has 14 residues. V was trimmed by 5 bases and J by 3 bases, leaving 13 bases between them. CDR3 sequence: CASSPSGGDTEAFF. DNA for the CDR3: TGTGCCAGCAGTCCCTCCGGGGGGGACACTGAAGCTTTCTTT.

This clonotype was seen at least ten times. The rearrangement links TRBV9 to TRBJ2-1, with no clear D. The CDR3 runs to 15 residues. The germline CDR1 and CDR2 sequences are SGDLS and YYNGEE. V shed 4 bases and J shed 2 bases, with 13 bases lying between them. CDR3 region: CASSPTASAYNEQFF. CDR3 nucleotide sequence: TGTGCCAGCAGCCCGACGGCCTCTGCCTACAATGAGCAGTTCTTC. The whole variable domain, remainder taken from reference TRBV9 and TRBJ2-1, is DSGVTQTPKHLITATGQRVTLRCSPRSGDLSVYWYQQSLDQGLQFLIQYYNGEERAKGNILERFSAQQFPDLHSELNLSSLELGDSALYFCASSPTASAYNEQFFGPGTRLTVL.

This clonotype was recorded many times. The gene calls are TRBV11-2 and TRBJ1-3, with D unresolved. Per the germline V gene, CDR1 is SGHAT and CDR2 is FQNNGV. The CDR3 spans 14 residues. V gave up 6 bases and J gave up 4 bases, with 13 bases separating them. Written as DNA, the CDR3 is TGTGCCAGCAGTTGGCTTGGTTCCGGAAACACCATATATTTT. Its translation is CASSWLGSGNTIYF.

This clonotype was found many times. The CDR3 region has the DNA TGTGCCAGCAGTTTAGGGGAGATCTACGAGCAGTACTTC. Residues: CASSLGEIYEQYF. The rearrangement uses TRBV6-2 or TRBV6-3 and TRBJ2-7; D may match TRBD1 or TRBD2 (5 bases each). This CDR3 has 13 amino acids. Germline CDR1 MNHEY, CDR2 SVGEGT. The V end was cut by 4 bases, the J end by 3 bases, with 10 bases between.